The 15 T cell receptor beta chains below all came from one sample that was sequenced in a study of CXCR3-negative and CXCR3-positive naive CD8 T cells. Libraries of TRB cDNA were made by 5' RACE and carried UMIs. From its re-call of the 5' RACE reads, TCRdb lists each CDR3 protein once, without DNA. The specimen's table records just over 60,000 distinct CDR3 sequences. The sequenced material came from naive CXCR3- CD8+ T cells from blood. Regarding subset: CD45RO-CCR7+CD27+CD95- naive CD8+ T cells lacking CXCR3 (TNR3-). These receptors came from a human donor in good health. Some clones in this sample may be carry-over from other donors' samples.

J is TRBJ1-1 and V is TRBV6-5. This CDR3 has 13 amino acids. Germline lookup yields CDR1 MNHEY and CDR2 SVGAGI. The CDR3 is CASSRQSNTEAFF.

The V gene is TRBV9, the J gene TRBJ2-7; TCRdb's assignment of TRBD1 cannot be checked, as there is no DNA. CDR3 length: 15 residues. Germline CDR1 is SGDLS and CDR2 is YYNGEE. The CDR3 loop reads CASSVEDGGAYEQYF.

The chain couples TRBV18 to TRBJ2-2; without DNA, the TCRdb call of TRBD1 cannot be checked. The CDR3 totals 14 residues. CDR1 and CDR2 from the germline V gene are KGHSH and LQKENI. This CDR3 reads CASMDKSNTGELFF.

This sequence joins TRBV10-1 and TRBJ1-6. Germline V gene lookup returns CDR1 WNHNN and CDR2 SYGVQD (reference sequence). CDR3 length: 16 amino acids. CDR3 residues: CASSESTDGLNSPLHF.

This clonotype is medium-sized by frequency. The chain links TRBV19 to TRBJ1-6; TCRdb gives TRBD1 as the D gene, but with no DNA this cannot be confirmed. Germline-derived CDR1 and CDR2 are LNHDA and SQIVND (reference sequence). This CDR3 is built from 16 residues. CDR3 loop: CASSNRDRGVNSPLHF.

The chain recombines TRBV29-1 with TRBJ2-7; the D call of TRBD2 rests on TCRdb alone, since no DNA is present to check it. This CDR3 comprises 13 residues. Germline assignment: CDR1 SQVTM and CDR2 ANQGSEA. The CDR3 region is CSVELGNSYEQYF.

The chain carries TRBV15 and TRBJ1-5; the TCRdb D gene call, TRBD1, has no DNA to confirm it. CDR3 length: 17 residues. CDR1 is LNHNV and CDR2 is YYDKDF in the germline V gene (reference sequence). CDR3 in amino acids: CATSRVHGTEEIKPQHF. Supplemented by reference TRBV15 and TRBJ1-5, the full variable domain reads DAMVIQNPRYQVTQFGKPVTLSCSQTLNHNVMYWYQQKSSQAPKLLFHYYDKDFNNEADTPDNFQSRRPNTSFCFLDIRSPGLGDTAMYLCATSRVHGTEEIKPQHFGDGTRLSIL.

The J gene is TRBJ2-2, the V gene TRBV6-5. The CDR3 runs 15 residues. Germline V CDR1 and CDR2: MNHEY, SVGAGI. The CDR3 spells CASTHWTDASGELFF.

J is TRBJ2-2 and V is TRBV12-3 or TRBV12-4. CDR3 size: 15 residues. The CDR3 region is CASSYSGRNTGELFF.

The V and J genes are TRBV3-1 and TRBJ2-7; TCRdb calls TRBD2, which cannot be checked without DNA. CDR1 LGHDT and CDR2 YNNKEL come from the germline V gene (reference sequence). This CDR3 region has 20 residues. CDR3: CASSQDMAGLRLGRSYEQYF.

This chain's CDR3 is CASSYFSGGADEQFF. This chain joins TRBV6-2 or TRBV6-3 and TRBJ2-1; without DNA, the TCRdb call of TRBD1 cannot be checked. The CDR3 totals 15 residues. Germline values: CDR1 MNHEY, CDR2 SVGEGT.

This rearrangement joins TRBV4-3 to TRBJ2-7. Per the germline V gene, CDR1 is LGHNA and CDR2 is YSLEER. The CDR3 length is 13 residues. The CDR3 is CASSQDPNYEQYF.

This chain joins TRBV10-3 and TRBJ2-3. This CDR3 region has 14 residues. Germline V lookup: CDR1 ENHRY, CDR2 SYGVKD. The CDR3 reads CAISDIPSTDTQYF.

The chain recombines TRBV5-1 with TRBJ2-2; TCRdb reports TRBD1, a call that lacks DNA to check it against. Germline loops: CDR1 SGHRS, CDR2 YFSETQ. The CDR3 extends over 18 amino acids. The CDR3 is CASSLRSTGDANTGELFF. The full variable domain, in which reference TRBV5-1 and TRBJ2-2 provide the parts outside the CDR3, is KAGVTQTPRYLIKTRGQQVTLSCSPISGHRSVSWYQQTPGQGLQFLFEYFSETQRNKGNFPGRFSGRQFSNSRSEMNVSTLELGDSALYLCASSLRSTGDANTGELFFGEGSRLTVL.

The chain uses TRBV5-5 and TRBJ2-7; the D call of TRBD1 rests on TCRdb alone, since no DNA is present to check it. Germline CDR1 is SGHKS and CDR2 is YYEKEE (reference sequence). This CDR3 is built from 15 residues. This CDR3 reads CASSLFRGVTYEQYF.